Each of the 17 T cell receptor beta chains below was sequenced from the same sample in a study of blood T cell repertoires in COVID-19. Measured with immunoSEQ multiplex PCR; TCRdb has only the in-frame clones, and not every one. The top ten clones hold over 15% of a sample with 15,000 or so clones, roughly 80% of them seen once. Sequencing input: peripheral blood. The receptors here all came from a man between 35 and 55 years old with active or convalescent COVID-19.

The chain is built from TRBV9 and TRBJ1-2; D is unresolved. Trimming cost V 0 bases and J 4 bases, with 13 bases left between them. CDR1 and CDR2 from the germline V gene are SGDLS and YYNGEE. CDR3 length: 15 residues. CDR3 residues: CASSVEPGWIYGYTF. CDR3 bases: TGTGCCAGCAGCGTAGAGCCGGGGTGGATCTATGGCTACACCTTC.

The chain combines TRBV5-6 with TRBJ2-7, with 13 bases matching TRBD2. The ends lost 3 bases at V and 12 bases at J; junction bases unmatched: 12. The CDR3 is 15 residues long. Germline CDR1 is SGHDT and CDR2 is YYEEEE. The DNA for the CDR3 is TGTGCCAGCAGCTCGCCTGGACTAGCGGGGGCCCGCTGGTACTTC. It specifies CASSSPGLAGARWYF. The full variable domain, in which reference TRBV5-6 and TRBJ2-7 provide the parts outside the CDR3, is DAGVTQSPTHLIKTRGQQVTLRCSPKSGHDTVSWYQQALGQGPQFIFQYYEEEERQRGNFPDRFSGHQFPNYSSELNVNALLLGDSALYLCASSSPGLAGARWYFGPGTRLTVT.

The rearrangement uses TRBV16 and TRBJ2-2; D possibly corresponds to TRBD1 (5 bases). The CDR3 extends over 15 amino acids. With 4 bases removed from V and 0 bases from J, the gap between germline ends came to 9 bases. Looked up from germline, CDR1 is KGHSY and CDR2 is FQNENV. The CDR3 DNA follows: TGTGCCAGCAGCCCTGGACACGCGAACACCGGGGAGCTGTTTTTT. Protein sequence: CASSPGHANTGELFF. Combining the CDR3 with reference TRBV16 and TRBJ2-2 gives the whole variable domain GEEVAQTPKHLVRGEGQKAKLYCAPIKGHSYVFWYQQVLKNEFKFLISFQNENVFDETGMPKERFSAKCLPNSPCSLEIQATKLEDSAVYFCASSPGHANTGELFFGEGSRLTVL.

This rearrangement joins TRBV10-1 to TRBJ2-7; D unresolved. The CDR3 runs 12 residues. Germline assignment: CDR1 WNHNN and CDR2 SYGVQD (reference sequence). V gave up 3 bases and J gave up 4 bases, with 7 bases separating them. The CDR3 coding sequence is TGCGCCAGCAGTGATAGCTTGTACGAGCAGTACTTC. It codes for CASSDSLYEQYF.

This chain joins TRBV19 and TRBJ1-3; tentatively, D is TRBD1 (5 bases). There are 16 residues in the CDR3. V was pared by 8 bases and J by 1 base, with 18 bases between. Per the germline V gene, CDR1 is LNHDA and CDR2 is SQIVND (reference sequence). The CDR3 sequence is CASSYFLDSSGNTIYF. The CDR3 DNA reads as TGTGCCAGTTCCTATTTTCTTGACAGTTCTGGAAACACCATATATTTT.

This chain connects TRBV7-3 to TRBJ2-3, with D possibly matching TRBD1 (5 bases). V was cut by 2 bases and J by 5 bases, with 17 bases left in between. The CDR3 has 16 residues. Per the germline V gene, CDR1 is SGHTA and CDR2 is FQGTGA. CDR3 sequence (DNA): TGTGCCAGCAGCTTAGGATTCGTGACAGCCGGAGATACGCAGTATTTT. Translated: CASSLGFVTAGDTQYF.

This rearrangement joins TRBV5-5 to TRBJ2-3, with unresolved D. The CDR3 contains 16 residues. Trimming cost V 4 bases and J 0 bases, with 15 bases left between them. Germline assignment: CDR1 SGHKS and CDR2 YYEKEE (reference sequence). CDR3 sequence reads: CASSAYPSYSTDTQYF. DNA for the CDR3: TGTGCCAGCAGCGCCTACCCAAGCTATAGCACAGATACGCAGTATTTT.

This clone was recorded once. As DNA, the CDR3 is TGCGCCAGCAGTGAGACACAGGGTCAGCCCCAGCATTTT. Translated, it gives CASSETQGQPQHF. This chain connects TRBV10-2 to TRBJ1-5; a weak D match, TRBD1 (6 bases). V gave up 2 bases and J gave up 6 bases, with 8 bases separating them. The CDR3 totals 13 residues. Germline V gives CDR1 WSHSY, CDR2 SAAADI.

Within the sample, this clone is medium-sized (0.01 to 0.1%). The genes are TRBV10-1 and TRBJ2-1, with TRBD1 matching 7 bases. V shed 6 bases and J 3 bases; nucleotides not matched to a gene: 8. From germline, CDR1 is WNHNN and CDR2 SYGVQD (reference sequence). CDR3 length: 15 residues. CDR3 in DNA: TGCGCCAGCAGCGGCGCGCAGGGGGACTACAATGAGCAGTTCTTC. This sequence encodes CASSGAQGDYNEQFF.

This clone was seen only a few times. J is TRBJ2-2 and V is TRBV12-5; TRBD1 aligns across 7 bases. This CDR3 spans 15 amino acids. Germline V gene data show CDR1 as LGHNT and CDR2 as FRNRAP. V gave up 3 bases and J gave up 0 bases; unmatched junction bases: 1. Here the CDR3 reads CASGLGQANTGELFF. Here the CDR3 DNA reads TGTGCTAGTGGTTTAGGACAGGCGAACACCGGGGAGCTGTTTTTT.

The rearrangement links TRBV6-1 to TRBJ2-7, with 8 bases aligning to TRBD1. V shed 6 bases and J 5 bases; nucleotides not matched to a gene: 12. Looked up from germline, CDR1 is MNHNS and CDR2 is SASEGT. The CDR3 sequence is 15 residues long. CDR3 sequence: CASRPDRDLDDEQYF. The DNA for the CDR3 is TGTGCCAGCAGACCGGACAGGGACCTCGACGACGAGCAGTACTTC.

The chain employs TRBV5-1 and TRBJ1-1, with 7 bases identical to TRBD1. Germline V lookup: CDR1 SGHRS, CDR2 YFSETQ. The CDR3 consists of 14 residues. The J segment lost 5 bases and the V segment lost 5 bases, leaving 9 bases of the junction unmatched. The CDR3 spells CASSSQGSETEAFF. CDR3 nucleotide sequence: TGCGCCAGCAGTTCACAGGGGTCGGAGACTGAAGCTTTCTTT.

This clone turned up a few times. The genes are TRBV12-5 and TRBJ2-1; 7 bases map to TRBD1. CDR1 is LGHNT, CDR2 FRNRAP, per germline. The CDR3 is 14 amino acids. After removal of 1 base from V and 7 bases from J, the junction contained 4 bases not matched to a gene. The CDR3 sequence: CASGLEQGWNEQFF. The DNA for the CDR3 is TGTGCTAGTGGTTTGGAACAGGGGTGGAATGAGCAGTTCTTC.

This clone was detected a few times. The chain uses TRBV19 and TRBJ1-1; TRBD1 matches at 8 bases. The CDR3 is made up of 13 amino acids. Germline V gene data show CDR1 as LNHDA and CDR2 as SQIVND (reference sequence). Germline trimming cut 6 bases from V and 7 bases from J; bases unmatched to any gene: 7. This CDR3 reads CASRDGQGFEAFF. CDR3 sequence (DNA): TGTGCCAGTAGGGACGGACAGGGCTTTGAAGCTTTCTTT.

V and J are TRBV28 and TRBJ1-2, with D tentatively TRBD1 (5 bases). CDR3 size: 14 residues. Trimming took 2 bases from V and 6 from J, leaving 13 bases between them. In germline, CDR1 is MDHEN, CDR2 SYDVKM. CDR3 coding DNA: TGTGCCAGCAGTTTAGTTGGGGCCCCGCATGGCTACACCTTC. Protein sequence: CASSLVGAPHGYTF.

This chain links TRBV27 with TRBJ2-1; perhaps TRBD1 as D (5 bases). Germline V CDR1 and CDR2: MNHEY, SMNVEV (reference sequence). Trimming removed 2 bases at V and 11 bases at J, with 13 bases between. This CDR3 comprises 13 residues. DNA for the CDR3: TGTGCCAGCAGTTTAGGGCCCTTGGGGCAGCAGTTCTTC. Residues: CASSLGPLGQQFF.

The CDR3 DNA reads TGTGCCAGCAGTCCCCCCCACTACAATGAGCAGTTCTTC. Protein sequence: CASSPPHYNEQFF. J is TRBJ2-1 and V is TRBV28, with D unclear. Trimming stripped 5 bases from V and 3 bases from J, with 8 bases between. The CDR3 length is 13 residues. Germline values: CDR1 MDHEN, CDR2 SYDVKM.